This T cell receptor beta chain was recorded in a study of blood T cells in healthy people across ages. Study results and limitations: Older age went with lower TCR beta diversity per million T cells, in a roughly linear way.

CDR1 LNHDA and CDR2 SQIVND come from the germline V gene (reference sequence). The CDR3 is 13 amino acids. Trimming pared 3 bases from V and 4 bases from J, leaving 6 bases between. Combining a sample-barcoded 5' primer with a J-beta primer mix, a second PCR ran for about 7 to 11 cycles. TCRdb called the 5' RACE reads again in MiXCR, with one record for every CDR3 protein. The top ten hold roughly 3.9% of the sample, which has under 800,000 distinct CDR3 sequences, over 20% seen once. In the case of this clonotype: Antigen specificity is unknown.

The V gene is TRBV19, the J gene TRBJ2-2; D is ambiguous. The sample comprised blood. This receptor was taken from a man in his 70s in good health. The CDR3, as DNA: TGTGCCAGTAGTATGCGGCTCACCGGGGAGCTGTTTTTT. Translation gives CASSMRLTGELFF.